This T cell receptor beta chain stems from a study of metastatic and nonmetastatic thyroid tumors. Study information: The authors compared repertoires across blood and tumor or nodule tissue from malignant and benign thyroid patients.

Per the original methods: The study's classifier, a distant-metastasis tool for papillary thyroid cancer, was built using CDR3 differences across clinicopathological groups. TCRdb re-called clones via MiXCR from the PCR reads. The V and J calls were determined by TCRdb, not by the authors. The table lists some 20,000 clones, approximately 30% of them singletons, with around a fifth in the top ten. Remarks on this clone: The antigen remains undetermined.

The study, taken as a whole, reports: Within blood and tumor, benign nodules reportedly had significantly lower TCR beta diversity than malignant thyroid tumors did.

The CDR3 is made up of 14 amino acids. Per the germline V gene, CDR1 is GTSNPN and CDR2 is SVGIG (reference sequence). V was pared by 1 base and J by 5 bases, with 7 bases of the junction left unmatched. Patients had received no treatment of any kind before thyroid surgery. This clonotype was obtained from a female donor with papillary thyroid cancer or a benign thyroid nodule (not recorded which). Some clones in this sample may be carry-over from other donors' samples. Sequencing was carried out using adjacent normal tissue. V gene TRBV30 combines with J gene TRBJ2-7, with 8 bases identical to TRBD1. The CDR3 DNA is TGTGCCTGGAGTGGACAGGGGCGATGGAACGAGCAGTACTTC. This sequence encodes CAWSGQGRWNEQYF. The complete variable domain, with remaining parts taken from reference TRBV30 and TRBJ2-7, reads SQTIHQWPATLVQPVGSPLSLECTVEGTSNPNLYWYRQAAGRGLQLLFYSVGIGQISSEVPQNLSASRPQDRQFILSSKKLLLSDSGFYLCAWSGQGRWNEQYFGPGTRLTVT.